The T cell receptor (beta chain) described here comes from a study of T cell responses to AZD1222 COVID-19 vaccine. V lost 1 base, J lost 6 bases, and 13 bases lay in between. The CDR3 runs to 14 residues. CDR1 and CDR2 from the germline V gene are GTSNPN and SVGIG (reference sequence). Profiling relied on immunoSEQ multiplex PCR, and the TCRdb table lists in-frame clones only, not all of them. Here the sample spans roughly 150,000 clones, roughly 92% being singletons. This chain connects TRBV30 to TRBJ2-4, with a tentative D call TRBD1 (6 bases). The clonotype originates from an adult in good health. Sequencing was performed on peripheral blood, taken on day 0 of AZD1222 vaccination. This CDR3 reads CAWSGQGRLNIQYF. The DNA of the CDR3 is TGTGCCTGGAGTGGGCAGGGGAGATTAAACATTCAGTACTTC.